Following are 5 T cell receptor beta chains from one sample sequenced in a study of blood T cell repertoires in COVID-19. Here immunoSEQ multiplex PCR was the method, and the copy in TCRdb shows in-frame clones only, minus some. The sample lists about 210,000 clones; roughly nine tenths were seen once. Sequenced material: PBMCs or T cells enriched from blood (not recorded which). Receptor source: a woman between 18 and 30 years old who had recovered from COVID-19.

As to this clone: Other nucleotide sequences in the sample specify the same CDR3. The V gene is TRBV3-1 (or the pseudogene TRBV3-2), the J gene TRBJ1-6, with a tentative D call TRBD1 (6 bases). The V gene lost 0 bases and the J gene lost 9 bases, with 6 bases spanning the gap. Germline CDR1 is LGHDT and CDR2 is YNNKEL (reference sequence). The CDR3 sequence is 13 residues long. The CDR3, as DNA: TGTGCCAGCAGCCAAGAAGGGGGTTCACCCCTCCACTTT. This translates into CASSQEGGSPLHF.

CDR3 DNA sequence: TGTGCCAGCAGCCAAGTATTCCCGTCCCCGCAGGCCTTCACAGATACGCAGTATTTT. Translation: CASSQVFPSPQAFTDTQYF. The J gene is TRBJ2-3, the V gene TRBV3-1 (or the pseudogene TRBV3-2); no clear D gene. CDR3 length: 19 amino acids. The ends were cut back, 1 base at V and 2 bases at J, with 22 bases in the middle. The germline gives CDR1 LGHDT, CDR2 YNNKEL (reference sequence).

V usage is TRBV5-1 and J usage is TRBJ1-2, with a weak D call TRBD1 (5 bases). CDR3 size: 15 residues. The V end was cut by 5 bases, the J end by 0 bases, with 14 bases between. Germline values: CDR1 SGHRS, CDR2 YFSETQ. CDR3 coding DNA: TGCGCCAGCAGGGCCAGACAGTCCACTAACTATGGCTACACCTTC. As protein: CASRARQSTNYGYTF.

The chain employs TRBV7-8 and TRBJ2-5, with TRBD2 identical over 9 bases. Germline CDR1 reads SGHVS; CDR2 reads FQNEAQ. The CDR3 length is 14 residues. J was trimmed by 5 bases and V by 3 bases; bases with no gene match: 4. The CDR3, as DNA: TGTGCCAGCAGCTTTATGGGGACTAGCGAGACCCAGTACTTC. Translating it yields CASSFMGTSETQYF. The full variable domain, with the rest looked up from reference TRBV7-8 and TRBJ2-5, is GAGVSQSPRYKVAKRGQDVALRCDPISGHVSLFWYQQALGQGPEFLTYFQNEAQLDKSGLPSDRFFAERPEGSVSTLKIQRTQQEDSAVYLCASSFMGTSETQYFGPGTRLLVL.

V and J are TRBV29-1 and TRBJ1-2; 9 bases agree with TRBD1. The CDR3 is 15 amino acids. CDR1 is SQVTM, CDR2 ANQGSEA, per germline. V lost 3 bases and J lost 4; bases outside the gene matches: 9. DNA of the CDR3: TGCAGCGTTGATTACTTGATACAGGGGGCCTATGGCTACACCTTC. Its protein is CSVDYLIQGAYGYTF.